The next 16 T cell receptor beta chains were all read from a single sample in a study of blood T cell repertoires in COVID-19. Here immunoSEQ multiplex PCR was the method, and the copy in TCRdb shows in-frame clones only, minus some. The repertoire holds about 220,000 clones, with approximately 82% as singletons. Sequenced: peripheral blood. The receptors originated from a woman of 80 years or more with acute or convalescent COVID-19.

CDR3 sequence: CASSFQGRGDTQYF. The CDR3 nucleotides read TGTGCCAGCAGCTTCCAGGGAAGGGGTGATACGCAGTATTTT. J is TRBJ2-3 and V is TRBV5-8; possibly TRBD1 for D (5 bases). V lost 2 bases and J lost 6, with 13 bases in between. This CDR3 has 14 residues. Germline-derived CDR1 and CDR2 are SGHTS and YDEGEE.

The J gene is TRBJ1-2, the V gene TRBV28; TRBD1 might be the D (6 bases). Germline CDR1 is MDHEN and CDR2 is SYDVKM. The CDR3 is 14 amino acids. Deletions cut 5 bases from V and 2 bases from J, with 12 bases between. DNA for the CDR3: TGTGCCAGCAGTCCCTGGACAGCCAACTATGGCTACACCTTC. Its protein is CASSPWTANYGYTF.

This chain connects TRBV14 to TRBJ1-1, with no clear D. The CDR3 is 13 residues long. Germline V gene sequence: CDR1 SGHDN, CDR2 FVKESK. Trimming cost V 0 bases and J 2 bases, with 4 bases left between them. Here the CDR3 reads CASSQDSNTEAFF. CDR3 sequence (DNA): TGTGCCAGCAGCCAAGACTCTAACACTGAAGCTTTCTTT.

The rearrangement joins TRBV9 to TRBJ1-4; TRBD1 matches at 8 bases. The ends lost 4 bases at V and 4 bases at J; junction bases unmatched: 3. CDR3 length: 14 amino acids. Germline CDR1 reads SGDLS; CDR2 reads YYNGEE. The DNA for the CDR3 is TGTGCCAGCAGCCTAACAGGGGGTAATGAAAAACTGTTTTTT. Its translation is CASSLTGGNEKLFF.

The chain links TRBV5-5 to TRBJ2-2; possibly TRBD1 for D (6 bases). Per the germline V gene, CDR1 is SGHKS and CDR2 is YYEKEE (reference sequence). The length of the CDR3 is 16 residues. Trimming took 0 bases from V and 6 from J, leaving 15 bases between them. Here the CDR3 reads CASSLAIGPGAGELFF. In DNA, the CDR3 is TGTGCCAGCAGCTTGGCCATAGGACCAGGGGCCGGGGAGCTGTTTTTT.

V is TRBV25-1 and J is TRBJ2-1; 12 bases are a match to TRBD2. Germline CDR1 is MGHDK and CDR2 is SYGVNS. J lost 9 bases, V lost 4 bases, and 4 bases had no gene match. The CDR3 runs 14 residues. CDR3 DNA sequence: TGTGCCAGCAGTGGGGGACTAGCGGGTGGTGAGCAGTTCTTC. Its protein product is CASSGGLAGGEQFF.

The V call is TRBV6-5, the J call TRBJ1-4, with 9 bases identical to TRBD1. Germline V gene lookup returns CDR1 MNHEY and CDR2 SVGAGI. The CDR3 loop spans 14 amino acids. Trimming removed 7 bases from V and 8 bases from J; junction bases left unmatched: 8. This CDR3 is CASTTDRGGEKLFF. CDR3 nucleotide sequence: TGTGCCAGCACTACGGACAGGGGAGGAGAAAAACTGTTTTTT.

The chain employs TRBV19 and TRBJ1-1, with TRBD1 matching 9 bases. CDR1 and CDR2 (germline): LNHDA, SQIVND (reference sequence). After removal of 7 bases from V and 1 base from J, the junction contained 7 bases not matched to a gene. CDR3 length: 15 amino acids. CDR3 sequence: CASIIGTGRNTEAFF. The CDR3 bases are TGTGCCAGTATAATAGGGACAGGGAGGAACACTGAAGCTTTCTTT.

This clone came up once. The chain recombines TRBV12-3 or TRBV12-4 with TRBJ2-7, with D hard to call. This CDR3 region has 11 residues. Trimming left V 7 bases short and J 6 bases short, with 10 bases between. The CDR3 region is CASTGFGEQYF. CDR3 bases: TGTGCCAGCACAGGTTTCGGCGAGCAGTACTTC.

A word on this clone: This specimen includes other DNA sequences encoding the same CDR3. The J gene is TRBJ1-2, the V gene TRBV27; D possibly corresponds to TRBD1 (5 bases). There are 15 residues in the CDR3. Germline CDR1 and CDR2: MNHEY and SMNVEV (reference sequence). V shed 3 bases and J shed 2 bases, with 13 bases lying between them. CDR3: CASSLQGPRNYGYTF. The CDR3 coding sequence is TGTGCCAGCAGTTTGCAGGGCCCTAGGAACTATGGCTACACCTTC.

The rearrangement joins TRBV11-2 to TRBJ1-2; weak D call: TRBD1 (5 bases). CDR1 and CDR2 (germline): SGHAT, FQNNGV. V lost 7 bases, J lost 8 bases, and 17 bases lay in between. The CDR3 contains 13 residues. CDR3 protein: CASTRGWRDGYTF. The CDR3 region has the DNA TGTGCCAGCACCAGAGGGTGGAGGGACGGCTACACCTTC. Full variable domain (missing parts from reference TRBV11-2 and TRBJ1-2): EAGVAQSPRYKIIEKRQSVAFWCNPISGHATLYWYQQILGQGPKLLIQFQNNGVVDDSQLPKDRFSAERLKGVDSTLKIQPAKLEDSAVYLCASTRGWRDGYTFGSGTRLTVV.

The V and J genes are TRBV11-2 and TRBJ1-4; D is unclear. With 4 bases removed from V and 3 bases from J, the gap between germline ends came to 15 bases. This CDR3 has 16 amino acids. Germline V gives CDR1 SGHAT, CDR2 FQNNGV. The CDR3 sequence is CASSSQSLNANEKLFF. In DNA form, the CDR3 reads TGTGCCAGCAGCTCACAATCCCTTAACGCTAATGAAAAACTGTTTTTT.

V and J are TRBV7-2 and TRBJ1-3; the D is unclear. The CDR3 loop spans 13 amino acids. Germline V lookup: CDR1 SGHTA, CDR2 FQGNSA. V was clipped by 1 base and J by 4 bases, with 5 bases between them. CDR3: CASSLDFGNTIYF. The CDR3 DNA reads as TGTGCCAGCAGCTTAGACTTCGGAAACACCATATATTTT.

CDR3 DNA: TGTGCCAGCAGCCCGACATCCTACGAGCAGTACTTC. This codes for CASSPTSYEQYF. The J gene is TRBJ2-7, the V gene TRBV6-2 or TRBV6-3; no definite D call. The germline CDR1 and CDR2 sequences are MNHEY and SVGEGT. The CDR3 loop spans 12 amino acids. V was shortened by 6 bases and J by 1 base, with 7 bases between the two germline ends.

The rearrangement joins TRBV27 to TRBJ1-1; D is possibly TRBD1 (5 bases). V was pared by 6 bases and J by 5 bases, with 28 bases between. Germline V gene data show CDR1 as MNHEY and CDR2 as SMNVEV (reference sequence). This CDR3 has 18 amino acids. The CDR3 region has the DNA TGTGCCAGCAGCCAAGGGGTGCCTGGGACTTTCGTAAGGACTGAAGCTTTCTTT. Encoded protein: CASSQGVPGTFVRTEAFF.

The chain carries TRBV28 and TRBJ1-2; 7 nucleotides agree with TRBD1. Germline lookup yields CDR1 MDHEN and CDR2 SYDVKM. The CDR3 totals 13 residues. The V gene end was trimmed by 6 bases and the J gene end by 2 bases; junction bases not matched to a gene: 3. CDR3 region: CASSSGQNYGYTF. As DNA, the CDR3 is TGTGCCAGCAGCTCGGGACAGAACTATGGCTACACCTTC.